This TCR beta chain came from a study of T cell clonality in common variable immunodeficiency. Study results and caveats: Reportedly, TCR beta sequences from common variable immunodeficiency showed fewer deletions and N-nucleotide insertions. Compared with healthy controls, CVID subjects showed increased TCRbeta clonality, mostly in about a third.

CVID subjects were neither ill nor on immunomodulatory or immunosuppressive medication at sampling. Heparinized whole blood, 5 to 8 ml, came from each donor. The CDR3 contains 12 residues. Deletions cut 4 bases from V and 7 bases from J, with 9 bases between. The germline V gene has CDR1 SGHRS and CDR2 YFSETQ. On this clone itself: Its antigen is currently unknown. The read terminates 3 residues before the CDR3 end, so the remaining end is supplied by the germline J gene. The same CDR3 arises from other DNA sequences in this sample as well.

The repertoire was sequenced with immunoSEQ multiplex PCR; TCRdb's copy has only in-frame clones and lacks some. The sample shows tens of thousands of clones, none of them appearing just once. This sequence originates from a human donor with common variable immunodeficiency. Material: peripheral blood mononuclear cells. This rearrangement joins TRBV5-1 to TRBJ2-1; D is possibly TRBD1 or TRBD2 (5 bases each). CDR3 sequence reads: CASSLEGNEQFF. The sequenced CDR3 bases are TGCGCCAGCAGCCTCGAGGGGAATGAG.